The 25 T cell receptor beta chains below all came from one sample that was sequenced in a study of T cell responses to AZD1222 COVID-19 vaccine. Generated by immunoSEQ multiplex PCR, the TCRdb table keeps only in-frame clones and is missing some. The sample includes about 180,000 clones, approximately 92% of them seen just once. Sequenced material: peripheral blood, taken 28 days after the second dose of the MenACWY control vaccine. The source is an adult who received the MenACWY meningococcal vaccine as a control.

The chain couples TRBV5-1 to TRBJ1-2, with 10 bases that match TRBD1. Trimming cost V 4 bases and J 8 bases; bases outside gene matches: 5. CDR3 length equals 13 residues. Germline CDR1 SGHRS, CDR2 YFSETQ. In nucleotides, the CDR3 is TGCGCCAGCAGCGGGACAGGGGTCGTGGGCTACACCTTC. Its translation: CASSGTGVVGYTF. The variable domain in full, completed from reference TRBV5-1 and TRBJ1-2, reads KAGVTQTPRYLIKTRGQQVTLSCSPISGHRSVSWYQQTPGQGLQFLFEYFSETQRNKGNFPGRFSGRQFSNSRSEMNVSTLELGDSALYLCASSGTGVVGYTFGSGTRLTVV.

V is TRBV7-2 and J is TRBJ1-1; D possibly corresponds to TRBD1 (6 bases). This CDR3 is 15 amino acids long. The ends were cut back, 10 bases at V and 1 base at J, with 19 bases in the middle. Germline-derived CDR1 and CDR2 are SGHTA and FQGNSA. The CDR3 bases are TGTGCCAATTCTCGGTCGGGGGCCCGGAACACTGAAGCTTTCTTT. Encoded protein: CANSRSGARNTEAFF.

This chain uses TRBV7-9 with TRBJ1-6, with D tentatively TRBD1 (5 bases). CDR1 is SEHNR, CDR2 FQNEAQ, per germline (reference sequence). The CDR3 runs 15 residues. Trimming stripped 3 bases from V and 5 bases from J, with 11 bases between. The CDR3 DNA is TGTGCCAGCAGCTTCTTACAGGCGGATAATTCACCCCTCCACTTT. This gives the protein CASSFLQADNSPLHF.

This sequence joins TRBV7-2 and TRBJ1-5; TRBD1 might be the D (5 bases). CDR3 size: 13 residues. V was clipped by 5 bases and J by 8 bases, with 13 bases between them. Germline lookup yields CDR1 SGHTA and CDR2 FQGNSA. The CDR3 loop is CASSPVGGEPQHF. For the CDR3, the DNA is TGTGCCAGCAGCCCAGTTGGGGGAGAGCCCCAGCATTTT. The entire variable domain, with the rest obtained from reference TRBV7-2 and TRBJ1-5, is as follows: GAGVSQSPSNKVTEKGKDVELRCDPISGHTALYWYRQSLGQGLEFLIYFQGNSAPDKSGLPSDRFSAERTGGSVSTLTIQRTQQEDSAVYLCASSPVGGEPQHFGDGTRLSIL.

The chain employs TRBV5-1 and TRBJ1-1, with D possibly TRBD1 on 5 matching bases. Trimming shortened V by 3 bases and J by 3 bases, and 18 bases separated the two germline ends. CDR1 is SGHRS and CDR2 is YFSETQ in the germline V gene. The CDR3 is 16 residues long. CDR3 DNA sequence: TGCGCCAGCAGCTCAGGGACTCTGGGCGGGTACACTGAAGCTTTCTTT. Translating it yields CASSSGTLGGYTEAFF.

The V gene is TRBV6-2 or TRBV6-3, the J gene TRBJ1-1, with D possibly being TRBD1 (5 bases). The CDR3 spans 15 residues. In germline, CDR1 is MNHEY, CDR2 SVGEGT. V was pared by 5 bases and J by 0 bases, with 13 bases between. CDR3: CASSPMGRMNTEAFF. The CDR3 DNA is TGTGCCAGCAGTCCGATGGGACGGATGAACACTGAAGCTTTCTTT.

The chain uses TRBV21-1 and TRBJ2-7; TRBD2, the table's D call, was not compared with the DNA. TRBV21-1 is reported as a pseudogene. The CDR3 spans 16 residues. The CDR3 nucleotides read TGTGCCAGCAGCAAAGCCGGGAATGTGTACTCCTACGAGCAGTACTTC. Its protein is CASSKAGNVYSYEQYF.

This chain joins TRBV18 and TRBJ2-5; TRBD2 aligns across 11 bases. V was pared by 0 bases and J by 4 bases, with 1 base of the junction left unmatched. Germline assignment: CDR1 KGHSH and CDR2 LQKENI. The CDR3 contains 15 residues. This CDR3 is CASSPPGLAVETQYF. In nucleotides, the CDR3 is TGTGCCAGCTCACCACCGGGACTAGCGGTAGAGACCCAGTACTTC.

CDR3 DNA sequence: TGTGCCAGTAGTATCGGCGGCGCACCCCTCCACTTT. Translation gives CASSIGGAPLHF. The V gene is TRBV19, the J gene TRBJ1-6; D remains unclear. Deletions cut 3 bases from V and 11 bases from J, with 8 bases between. The CDR3 is made up of 12 amino acids. The V gene's germline CDR1 is LNHDA and CDR2 SQIVND (reference sequence).

The CDR3 here is CASSVGPVNEQFF. Written as DNA, the CDR3 is TGTGCCAGCAGCGTAGGGCCAGTCAATGAGCAGTTCTTC. The rearrangement uses TRBV9 and TRBJ2-1; D ambiguous. V was cut by 0 bases and J by 6 bases, with 7 bases left in between. Per the germline V gene, CDR1 is SGDLS and CDR2 is YYNGEE. The CDR3 length is 13 residues.

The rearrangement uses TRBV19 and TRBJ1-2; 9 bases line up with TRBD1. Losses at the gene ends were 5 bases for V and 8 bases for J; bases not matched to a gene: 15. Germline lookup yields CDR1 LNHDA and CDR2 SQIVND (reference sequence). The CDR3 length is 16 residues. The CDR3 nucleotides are TGTGCCAGTAGTCCCCCCCGGGACAGGGTTGTACGGGGCTACACCTTC. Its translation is CASSPPRDRVVRGYTF.

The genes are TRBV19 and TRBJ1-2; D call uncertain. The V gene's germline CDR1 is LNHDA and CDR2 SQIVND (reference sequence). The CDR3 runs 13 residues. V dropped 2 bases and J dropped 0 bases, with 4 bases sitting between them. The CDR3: CASSITTNYGYTF. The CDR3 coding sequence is TGTGCCAGTAGTATAACAACTAACTATGGCTACACCTTC.

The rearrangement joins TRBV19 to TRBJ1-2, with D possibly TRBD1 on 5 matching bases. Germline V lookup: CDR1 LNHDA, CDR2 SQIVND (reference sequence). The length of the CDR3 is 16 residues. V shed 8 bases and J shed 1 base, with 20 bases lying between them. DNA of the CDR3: TGTGCCAGTTCTCTATCCCCGGGACGGATTAACTATGGCTACACCTTC. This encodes CASSLSPGRINYGYTF.

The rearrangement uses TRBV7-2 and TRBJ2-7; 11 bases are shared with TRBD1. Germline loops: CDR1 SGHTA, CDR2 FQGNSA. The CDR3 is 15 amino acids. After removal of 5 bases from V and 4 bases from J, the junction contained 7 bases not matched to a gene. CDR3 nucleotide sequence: TGTGCCAGCAGCGCCCGGGACAGGGGGTCGTACGAGCAGTACTTC. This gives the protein CASSARDRGSYEQYF.

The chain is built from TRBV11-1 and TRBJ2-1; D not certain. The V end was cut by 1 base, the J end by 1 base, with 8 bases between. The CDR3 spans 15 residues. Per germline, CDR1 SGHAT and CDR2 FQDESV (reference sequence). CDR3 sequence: CASSLDALSYNEQFF. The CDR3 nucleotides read TGTGCCAGCAGCTTAGATGCCTTGTCCTACAATGAGCAGTTCTTC.

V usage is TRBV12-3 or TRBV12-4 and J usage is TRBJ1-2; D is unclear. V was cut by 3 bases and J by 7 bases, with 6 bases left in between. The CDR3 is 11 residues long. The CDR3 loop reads CASSFWSGYTF. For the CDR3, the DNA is TGTGCCAGCAGTTTTTGGTCTGGCTACACCTTC.

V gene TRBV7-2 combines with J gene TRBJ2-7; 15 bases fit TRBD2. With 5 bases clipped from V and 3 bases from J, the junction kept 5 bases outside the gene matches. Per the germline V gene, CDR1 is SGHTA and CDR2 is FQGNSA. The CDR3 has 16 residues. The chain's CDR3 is CASSLGLAGGNYEQYF. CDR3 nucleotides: TGTGCCAGCAGCCTGGGACTAGCGGGGGGTAACTACGAGCAGTACTTC.

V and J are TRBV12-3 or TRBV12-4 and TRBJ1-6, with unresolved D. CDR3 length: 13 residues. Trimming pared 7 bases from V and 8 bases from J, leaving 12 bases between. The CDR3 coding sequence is TGTGCCAGCACCTTGTCCGGGGATTCACCCCTCCACTTT. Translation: CASTLSGDSPLHF.

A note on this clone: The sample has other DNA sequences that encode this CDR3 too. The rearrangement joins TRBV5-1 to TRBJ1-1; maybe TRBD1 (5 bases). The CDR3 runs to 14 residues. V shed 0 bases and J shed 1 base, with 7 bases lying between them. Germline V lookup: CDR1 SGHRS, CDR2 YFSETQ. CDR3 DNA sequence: TGCGCCAGCAGCTTGGAGGGACGGAACACTGAAGCTTTCTTT. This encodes CASSLEGRNTEAFF.

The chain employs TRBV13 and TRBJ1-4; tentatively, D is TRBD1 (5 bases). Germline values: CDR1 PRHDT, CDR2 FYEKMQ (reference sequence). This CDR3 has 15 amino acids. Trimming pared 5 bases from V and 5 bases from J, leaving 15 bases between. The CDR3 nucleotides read TGTGCCAGCAGCCCCGAGGGGCAGGGAAATGAAAAACTGTTTTTT. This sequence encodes CASSPEGQGNEKLFF. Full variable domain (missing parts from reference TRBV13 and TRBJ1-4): AAGVIQSPRHLIKEKRETATLKCYPIPRHDTVYWYQQGPGQDPQFLISFYEKMQSDKGSIPDRFSAQQFSDYHSELNMSSLELGDSALYFCASSPEGQGNEKLFFGSGTQLSVL.

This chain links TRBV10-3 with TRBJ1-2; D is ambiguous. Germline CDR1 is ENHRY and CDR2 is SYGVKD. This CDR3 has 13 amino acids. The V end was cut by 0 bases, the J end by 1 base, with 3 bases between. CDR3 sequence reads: CAISESSNYGYTF. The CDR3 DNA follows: TGTGCCATCAGTGAGTCGAGTAACTATGGCTACACCTTC.

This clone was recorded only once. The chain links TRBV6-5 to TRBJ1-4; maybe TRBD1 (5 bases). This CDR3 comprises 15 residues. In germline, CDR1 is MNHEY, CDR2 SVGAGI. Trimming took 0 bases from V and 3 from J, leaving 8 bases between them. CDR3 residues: CASSYSGGSNEKLFF. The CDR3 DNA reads TGTGCCAGCAGTTACTCCGGGGGGTCTAATGAAAAACTGTTTTTT.

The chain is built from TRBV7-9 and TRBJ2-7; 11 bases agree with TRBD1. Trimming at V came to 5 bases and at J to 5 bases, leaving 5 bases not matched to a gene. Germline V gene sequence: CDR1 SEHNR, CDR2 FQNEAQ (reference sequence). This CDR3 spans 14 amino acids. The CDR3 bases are TGTGCCAGCAGCGTCGGACAGGGGGCCAACGAGCAGTACTTC. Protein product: CASSVGQGANEQYF.

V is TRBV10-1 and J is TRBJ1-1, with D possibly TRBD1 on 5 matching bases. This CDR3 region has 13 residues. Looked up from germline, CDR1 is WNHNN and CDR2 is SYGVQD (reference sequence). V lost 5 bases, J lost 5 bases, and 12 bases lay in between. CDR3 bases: TGCGCCAGCAGTCGGGGCGGGGGAACTGAAGCTTTCTTT. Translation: CASSRGGGTEAFF.

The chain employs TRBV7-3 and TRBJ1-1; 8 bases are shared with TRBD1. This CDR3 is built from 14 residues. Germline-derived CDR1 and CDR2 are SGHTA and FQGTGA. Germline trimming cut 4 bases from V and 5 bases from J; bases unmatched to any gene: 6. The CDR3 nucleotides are TGTGCCAGCAGCTCTCAGGGGGCGCAAACTGAAGCTTTCTTT. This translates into CASSSQGAQTEAFF.